The clone carrying this TCR beta chain showed up just a few times. Its matching antigen is unknown. A second roughly 6 to 11 cycle PCR used barcoded and J-beta primers. TCRdb recomputed calls from the 5' RACE reads with MiXCR, one row per CDR3 protein. The sample holds hundreds of thousands of distinct CDR3 sequences, approximately 60% seen once. The sample is drawn from a study of blood T cells in healthy people across ages. Study-wide points: Higher diversity, along with more naive CD4+ cells, distinguished long-lived donors from aged donors.

The people who gave samples were healthy Caucasians from Russia, aged about 6 to 100. CDR1 and CDR2 from the germline V gene are MNHEY and SMNVEV (reference sequence). The CDR3 is 14 residues long. V shed 7 bases and J shed 4 bases, with 16 bases lying between them. The sequence was collected from a man aged 35 to 55 in good health. The chain has TRBV27 and TRBJ1-2; D might be TRBD1 (6 bases). Sample: blood. The chain's CDR3 is CASKYEGVAYGYTF. The CDR3 DNA sequence: TGTGCCAGCAAGTATGAGGGGGTGGCCTATGGCTACACCTTC.